These T cell receptor beta chains were read from a single sample in a study of persistence of HIV-infected CD4 T cells. Assay used: immunoSEQ multiplex PCR; TCRdb lists only in-frame clones, some missing. The table records tens of thousands of clones, approximately 74% of them present only once. Which antigens these TCRs recognize remains unknown. This specimen was CD4+ T cells sorted from PBMCs after approximately 19-hour stimulation, taken from a patient who received antiretroviral therapy. The receptors here all came from an adult man with HIV who was CMV-seropositive. Both conserved end residues are part of each CDR3. The D gene is left open where the match is weak. Clone size, where shown, is once, few, many, or a class for clones that have expanded.

D gene: NA
clone size: NA
V gene: TRBV7-9
J gene: TRBJ1-1
CDR3 protein: CASSLSLSEAFF
CDR3 DNA: TGTGCCAGCAGCTTATCCTTGTCTGAAGCTTTCTTT

D gene: NA
clone size: NA
V gene: TRBV9
J gene: TRBJ1-3
CDR3 protein: CASSSQALGNTIYF
CDR3 DNA: TGTGCCAGCAGCTCCCAGGCCCTTGGAAACACCATATATTTT

D gene: TRBD1
clone size: NA
V gene: TRBV7-3
J gene: TRBJ2-1
CDR3 protein: CASSLGTGVGEQFF
CDR3 DNA: TGTGCCAGCAGCTTAGGGACAGGGGTGGGTGAGCAGTTCTTC

D gene: TRBD2
clone size: NA
V gene: TRBV4-1
J gene: TRBJ2-2
CDR3 protein: CASSQGSGGLRAGELFF
CDR3 DNA: TGCGCCAGCAGCCAAGGGAGCGGGGGCTTGAGGGCCGGGGAGCTGTTTTTT

D gene: NA
clone size: NA
V gene: TRBV9
J gene: TRBJ2-3
CDR3 protein: CASSALTSTDTQYF
CDR3 DNA: TGTGCCAGCAGCGCCTTAACTAGCACAGATACGCAGTATTTT

D gene: NA
clone size: NA
V gene: TRBV5-1
J gene: TRBJ2-7
CDR3 protein: CASSLGVGQIAYEQYF
CDR3 DNA: TGCGCCAGCAGCTTGGGGGTGGGCCAGATCGCCTACGAGCAGTACTTC

D gene: TRBD1
clone size: NA
V gene: TRBV19
J gene: TRBJ2-2
CDR3 protein: CASGRQGPTGELFF
CDR3 DNA: TGTGCCAGCGGACGACAGGGACCCACCGGGGAGCTGTTTTTT

D gene: TRBD1
clone size: NA
V gene: TRBV5-1
J gene: TRBJ1-2
CDR3 protein: CASSLEYRGSSGYTF
CDR3 DNA: TGCGCCAGCAGCTTGGAGTACAGGGGGTCCTCTGGCTACACCTTC

D gene: NA
clone size: NA
V gene: TRBV10-3
J gene: TRBJ2-3
CDR3 protein: CAISEGGPITDTQYF
CDR3 DNA: TGTGCCATCAGTGAGGGGGGACCGATCACAGATACGCAGTATTTT

D gene: NA
clone size: medium-sized
V gene: TRBV19
J gene: TRBJ1-1
CDR3 protein: CASKRGLNTEAFF
CDR3 DNA: TGTGCCAGTAAAAGGGGATTGAACACTGAAGCTTTCTTT

D gene: NA
clone size: NA
V gene: TRBV19
J gene: TRBJ2-7
CDR3 protein: CASSPRTPSEQYF
CDR3 DNA: TGTGCCAGTAGTCCCCGGACTCCTTCCGAGCAGTACTTC

D gene: TRBD1
clone size: once
V gene: TRBV12-3/TRBV12-4
J gene: TRBJ1-2
CDR3 protein: CASSLLQGQGNTF
CDR3 DNA: TGTGCCAGCAGTTTGCTCCAAGGACAGGGAAACACCTTC

D gene: TRBD1
clone size: NA
V gene: TRBV6-5
J gene: TRBJ1-5
CDR3 protein: CASSYSDRGNQPQHF
CDR3 DNA: TGTGCCAGCAGTTACTCGGACAGGGGGAATCAGCCCCAGCATTTT

D gene: TRBD1
clone size: NA
V gene: TRBV19
J gene: TRBJ2-6
CDR3 protein: CASRTRGRTANVLTF
CDR3 DNA: TGTGCCAGTAGGACCAGGGGGCGCACGGCCAACGTCCTGACTTTC

D gene: TRBD2
clone size: NA
V gene: TRBV27
J gene: TRBJ2-1
CDR3 protein: CASSPTSGGFNEQFF
CDR3 DNA: TGTGCCAGCAGCCCCACTAGCGGGGGGTTCAATGAGCAGTTCTTC

D gene: NA
clone size: NA
V gene: TRBV2
J gene: TRBJ1-5
CDR3 protein: CASSVSGDQPQHF
CDR3 DNA: TGTGCCAGCAGTGTCTCAGGGGATCAGCCCCAGCATTTT

D gene: TRBD1
clone size: NA
V gene: TRBV5-1
J gene: TRBJ1-1
CDR3 protein: CASSLVDTGGGTEAFF
CDR3 DNA: TGCGCCAGCAGCTTGGTCGACACAGGGGGAGGAACTGAAGCTTTCTTT

D gene: NA
clone size: NA
V gene: TRBV2
J gene: TRBJ1-5
CDR3 protein: CASSEALGGTINQPQHF
CDR3 DNA: TGTGCCAGCAGTGAAGCGCTCGGCGGGACTATCAATCAGCCCCAGCATTTT

D gene: NA
clone size: once
V gene: TRBV19
J gene: TRBJ1-2
CDR3 protein: CASTPNRDYGYTF
CDR3 DNA: TGTGCCAGTACCCCGAACAGGGACTATGGCTACACCTTC

D gene: TRBD1
clone size: NA
V gene: TRBV2
J gene: TRBJ2-1
CDR3 protein: CASSGTGGRNEQFF
CDR3 DNA: TGTGCCAGCAGCGGGACAGGGGGCAGGAATGAGCAGTTCTTC

D gene: NA
clone size: NA
V gene: TRBV2
J gene: TRBJ1-1
CDR3 protein: CASLTEADTEAFF
CDR3 DNA: TGTGCCAGCCTGACGGAAGCTGACACTGAAGCTTTCTTT

D gene: TRBD2
clone size: NA
V gene: TRBV19
J gene: TRBJ2-5
CDR3 protein: CASSMSGGASLGTQYF
CDR3 DNA: TGTGCCAGTAGTATGAGCGGGGGGGCCAGTCTTGGGACCCAGTACTTC

D gene: NA
clone size: NA
V gene: TRBV7-6
J gene: TRBJ1-6
CDR3 protein: CASSLAGESPLHF
CDR3 DNA: TGTGCCAGCAGCTTAGCTGGGGAATCACCCCTCCACTTT

D gene: NA
clone size: NA
V gene: TRBV6-5
J gene: TRBJ2-1
CDR3 protein: CASKMGTAYNEQFF
CDR3 DNA: TGTGCCAGCAAAATGGGGACGGCCTACAATGAGCAGTTCTTC

D gene: TRBD2
clone size: NA
V gene: TRBV7-2
J gene: TRBJ2-2
CDR3 protein: CASSLGLASNTGELFF
CDR3 DNA: TGTGCCAGCAGCTTAGGACTAGCGTCGAACACCGGGGAGCTGTTTTTT

D gene: NA
clone size: NA
V gene: TRBV7-9
J gene: TRBJ2-7
CDR3 protein: CASSSLGAYEQYF
CDR3 DNA: TGTGCCAGCAGCTCCCTCGGGGCCTACGAGCAGTACTTC

D gene: NA
clone size: NA
V gene: TRBV6-6
J gene: TRBJ2-7
CDR3 protein: CASSGTEGRTYEQYF
CDR3 DNA: TGTGCCAGCAGCGGAACCGAAGGGAGAACCTACGAGCAGTACTTC

D gene: NA
clone size: NA
V gene: TRBV19
J gene: TRBJ1-2
CDR3 protein: CASTSVTAEANYGYTF
CDR3 DNA: TGTGCCAGTACCTCGGTCACCGCCGAAGCTAACTATGGCTACACCTTC

D gene: NA
clone size: NA
V gene: TRBV7-8
J gene: TRBJ2-7
CDR3 protein: CASSLRQEQYF
CDR3 DNA: TGTGCCAGCAGCTTAAGGCAGGAGCAGTACTTC

D gene: NA
clone size: NA
V gene: TRBV14
J gene: TRBJ2-3
CDR3 protein: CASSPLLDRTDTQYF
CDR3 DNA: TGTGCCAGCAGCCCCCTCCTTGACAGGACAGATACGCAGTATTTT

D gene: NA
clone size: few
V gene: TRBV10-1
J gene: TRBJ2-6
CDR3 protein: CASSQGGRISGANVLTF
CDR3 DNA: TGCGCCAGCAGCCAAGGGGGACGGATCTCTGGGGCCAACGTCCTGACTTTC

D gene: TRBD1
clone size: few
V gene: TRBV12-3/TRBV12-4
J gene: TRBJ1-3
CDR3 protein: CASRAGTGTTIYF
CDR3 DNA: TGTGCCAGCAGGGCCGGGACAGGGACCACCATATATTTT

D gene: NA
clone size: NA
V gene: TRBV4-1
J gene: TRBJ1-1
CDR3 protein: CASSPQRTGGIEAFF
CDR3 DNA: TGCGCCAGCAGCCCTCAAAGGACGGGGGGCATTGAAGCTTTCTTT

D gene: TRBD1
clone size: NA
V gene: TRBV5-1
J gene: TRBJ1-1
CDR3 protein: CASSFGGGGNTEAFF
CDR3 DNA: TGCGCCAGCAGCTTCGGAGGGGGCGGGAACACTGAAGCTTTCTTT

D gene: NA
clone size: NA
V gene: TRBV6-5
J gene: TRBJ1-6
CDR3 protein: CASSYGEGGHNSPLHF
CDR3 DNA: TGTGCCAGCAGTTATGGAGAAGGGGGACATAATTCACCCCTCCACTTT

D gene: NA
clone size: once
V gene: TRBV19
J gene: TRBJ1-1
CDR3 protein: CASSLQGNTEAFF
CDR3 DNA: TGTGCCAGTAGTCTACAGGGGAACACTGAAGCTTTCTTT

D gene: TRBD1
clone size: NA
V gene: TRBV29-1
J gene: TRBJ2-5
CDR3 protein: CSVGTGAETQYF
CDR3 DNA: TGCAGCGTTGGGACAGGGGCAGAGACCCAGTACTTC

D gene: TRBD1
clone size: NA
V gene: TRBV5-1
J gene: TRBJ1-5
CDR3 protein: CTGTGNQPQHF
CDR3 DNA: TGCACCGGGACAGGGAATCAGCCCCAGCATTTT

D gene: NA
clone size: NA
V gene: TRBV28
J gene: TRBJ1-4
CDR3 protein: CASRLIDRELFF
CDR3 DNA: TGTGCCAGCAGACTCATTGACAGAGAACTGTTTTTT

D gene: NA
clone size: NA
V gene: TRBV5-1
J gene: TRBJ2-5
CDR3 protein: CASSFFPGQQETQYF
CDR3 DNA: TGCGCCAGCAGCTTCTTTCCGGGGCAGCAAGAGACCCAGTACTTC